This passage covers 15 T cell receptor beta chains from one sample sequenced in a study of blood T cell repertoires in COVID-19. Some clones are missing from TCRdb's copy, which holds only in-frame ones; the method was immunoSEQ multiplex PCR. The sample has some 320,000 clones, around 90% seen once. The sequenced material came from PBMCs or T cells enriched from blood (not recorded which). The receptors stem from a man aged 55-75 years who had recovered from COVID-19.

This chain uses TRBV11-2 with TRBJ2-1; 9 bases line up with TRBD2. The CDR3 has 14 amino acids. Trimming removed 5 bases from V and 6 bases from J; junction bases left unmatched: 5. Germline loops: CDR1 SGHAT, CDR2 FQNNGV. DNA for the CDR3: TGTGCCAGCAGCCGGTCTAGCGGGACCAATGAGCAGTTCTTC. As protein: CASSRSSGTNEQFF.

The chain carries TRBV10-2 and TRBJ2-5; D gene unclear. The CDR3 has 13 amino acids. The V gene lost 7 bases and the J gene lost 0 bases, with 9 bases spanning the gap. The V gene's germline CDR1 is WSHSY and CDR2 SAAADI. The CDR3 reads CASMRSYQETQYF. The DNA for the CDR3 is TGCGCCAGCATGAGATCATACCAAGAGACCCAGTACTTC.

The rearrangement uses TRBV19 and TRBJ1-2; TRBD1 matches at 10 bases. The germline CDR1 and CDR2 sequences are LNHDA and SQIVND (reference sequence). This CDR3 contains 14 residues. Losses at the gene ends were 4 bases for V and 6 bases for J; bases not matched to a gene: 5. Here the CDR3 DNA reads TGTGCCAGTAGTAGCCCCGGGACAGGGGATGGCTACACCTTC. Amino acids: CASSSPGTGDGYTF.

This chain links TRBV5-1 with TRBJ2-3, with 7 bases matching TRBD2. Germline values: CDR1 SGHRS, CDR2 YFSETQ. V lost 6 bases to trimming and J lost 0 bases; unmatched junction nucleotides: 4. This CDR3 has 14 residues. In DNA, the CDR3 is TGCGCCAGCACGGCGGGGGTTAGCACAGATACGCAGTATTTT. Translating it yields CASTAGVSTDTQYF.

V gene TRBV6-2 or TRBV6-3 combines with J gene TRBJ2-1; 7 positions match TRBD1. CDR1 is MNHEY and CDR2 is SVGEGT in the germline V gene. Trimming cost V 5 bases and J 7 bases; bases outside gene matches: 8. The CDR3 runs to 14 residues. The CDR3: CASSPDRVGNEQFF. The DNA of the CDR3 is TGTGCCAGCAGTCCCGACAGGGTGGGAAATGAGCAGTTCTTC.

The CDR3 loop reads CASRLRWGANVLTF. The CDR3 DNA is TGTGCCAGCAGGCTAAGATGGGGGGCCAACGTCCTGACTTTC. The V gene is TRBV27, the J gene TRBJ2-6; D ambiguous. V gave up 6 bases and J gave up 4 bases, with 10 bases separating them. The length of the CDR3 is 14 residues. CDR1 is MNHEY, CDR2 SMNVEV, per germline (reference sequence).

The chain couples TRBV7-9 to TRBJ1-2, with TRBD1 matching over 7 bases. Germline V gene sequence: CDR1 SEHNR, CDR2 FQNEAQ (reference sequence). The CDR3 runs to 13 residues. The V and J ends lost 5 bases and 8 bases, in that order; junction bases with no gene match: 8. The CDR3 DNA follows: TGTGCCAGCAGCCGGGACAGTGCGCGAGGCTACACCTTC. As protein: CASSRDSARGYTF.

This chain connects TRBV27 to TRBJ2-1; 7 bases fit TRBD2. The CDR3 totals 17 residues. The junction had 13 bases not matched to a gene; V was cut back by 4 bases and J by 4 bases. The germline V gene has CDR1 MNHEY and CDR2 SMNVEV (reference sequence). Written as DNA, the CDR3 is TGTGCCAGCAGTTCCACCCGACTAGCAGGAGGGTACAATGAGCAGTTCTTC. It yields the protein CASSSTRLAGGYNEQFF.

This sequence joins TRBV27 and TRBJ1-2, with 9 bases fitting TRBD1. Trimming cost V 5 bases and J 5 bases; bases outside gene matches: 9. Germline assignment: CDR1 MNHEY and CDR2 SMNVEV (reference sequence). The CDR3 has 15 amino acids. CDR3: CASSEKTGGEYGYTF. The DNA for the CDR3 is TGTGCCAGCAGTGAAAAAACAGGGGGCGAATATGGCTACACCTTC.

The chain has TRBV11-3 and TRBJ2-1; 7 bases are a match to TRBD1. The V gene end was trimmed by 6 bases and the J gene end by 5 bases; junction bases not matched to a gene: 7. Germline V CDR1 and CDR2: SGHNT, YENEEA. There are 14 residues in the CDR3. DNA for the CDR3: TGTGCCAGCAGGAACCCCGACAGGGACAATGAGCAGTTCTTC. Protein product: CASRNPDRDNEQFF.

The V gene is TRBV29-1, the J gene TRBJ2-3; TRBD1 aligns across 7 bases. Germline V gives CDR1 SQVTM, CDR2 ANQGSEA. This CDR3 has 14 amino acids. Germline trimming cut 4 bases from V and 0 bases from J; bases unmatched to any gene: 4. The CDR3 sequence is CSVAPGQSTDTQYF. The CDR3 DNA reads TGCAGCGTTGCGCCGGGACAGAGCACAGATACGCAGTATTTT.

The CDR3 coding sequence is TGTGCCAGCAGCCCACAACCGGGACAGGGTGTACCTGGGGCCAACGTCCTGACTTTC. It codes for CASSPQPGQGVPGANVLTF. The chain employs TRBV3-1 (or the pseudogene TRBV3-2) and TRBJ2-6; 9 bases fit TRBD1. The CDR3 extends over 19 amino acids. Losses at the gene ends were 4 bases for V and 2 bases for J; bases not matched to a gene: 12. Germline values: CDR1 LGHDT, CDR2 YNNKEL (reference sequence).

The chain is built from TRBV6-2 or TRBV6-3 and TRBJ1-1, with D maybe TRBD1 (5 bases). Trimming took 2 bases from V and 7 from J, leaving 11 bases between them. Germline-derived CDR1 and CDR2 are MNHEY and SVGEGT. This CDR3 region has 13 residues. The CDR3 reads CASSYPGGSEAFF. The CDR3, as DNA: TGTGCCAGCAGTTACCCGGGGGGGAGTGAAGCTTTCTTT.

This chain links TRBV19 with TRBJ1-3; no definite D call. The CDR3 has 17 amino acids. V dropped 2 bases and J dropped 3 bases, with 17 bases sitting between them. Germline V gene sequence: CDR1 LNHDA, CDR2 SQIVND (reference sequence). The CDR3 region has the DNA TGTGCCAGTAGTATAATCCCCGCGGGATCTGGTGGAAACACCATATATTTT. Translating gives CASSIIPAGSGGNTIYF.

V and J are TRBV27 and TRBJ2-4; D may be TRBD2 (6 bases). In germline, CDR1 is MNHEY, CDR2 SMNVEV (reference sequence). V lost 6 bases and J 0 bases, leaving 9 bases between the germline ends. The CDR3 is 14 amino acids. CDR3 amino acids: CASRTGLAKNIQYF. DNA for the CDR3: TGTGCCAGCAGAACGGGACTAGCCAAAAACATTCAGTACTTC.